This T cell receptor beta chain was sequenced during a study of cytomegalovirus exposure and HLA in healthy donors. The germline gives CDR1 MGHRA, CDR2 YSYEKL. The CDR3 totals 15 residues. The V and J ends lost 1 base and 5 bases, in that order; junction bases with no gene match: 2. Whereas donors were nominally healthy upon sampling, unrecorded immune exposures were probable. Regarding the study as a whole: In a later analysis, at a false discovery rate of 0.05, 16,951 TCR beta sequences matched HLA alleles. Per a prior analysis, the majority of TCR beta V segments were productive roughly 87% or roughly 30% of the time.

It was with 60 Vbeta and 13 Jbeta primers that the PCR ran. In the study's own analysis: Later work found 65 million to 90 million unique TCR beta chains, with roughly 11 million shared. Profiled with immunoSEQ multiplex PCR; TCRdb holds only in-frame clones, not every one. Clonal size and the V and J genes are those of that table, whereas D and trimming came from the DNA. The sample has about 170,000 clones, 75% to 85% seen once; the top ten hold approximately 0.76%. As for this clone: Its target is unknown.

This TCR came from a female donor in good health and CMV-seronegative. Sequenced: PBMCs. This chain uses TRBV4-1 with TRBJ2-1; 10 positions agree with TRBD2. The CDR3 loop is CASSQGLAGDNEQFF. The CDR3 DNA sequence: TGCGCCAGCAGCCAAGGCCTAGCGGGAGACAATGAGCAGTTCTTC.